Each of the 27 T cell receptor beta chains below was sequenced from the same sample in a study of cytomegalovirus exposure and HLA in healthy donors. The PCR ran on 60 Vbeta and 13 Jbeta primers. Assay used: immunoSEQ multiplex PCR; TCRdb lists only in-frame clones, some missing. This table has approximately 120,000 clones, around 80% appearing once. Sequences were obtained from PBMCs. These receptors were obtained from a young man in good health and CMV-seronegative.

The chain joins TRBV7-6 to TRBJ2-2; no clear D. The CDR3 extends over 13 amino acids. Germline V gives CDR1 SGHVS, CDR2 FNYEAQ. V lost 4 bases, J lost 1 base, and 4 bases lay in between. The CDR3 bases are TGTGCCAGCAGCTCAGGGAACACCGGGGAGCTGTTTTTT. Its translation is CASSSGNTGELFF. The full variable domain, in which reference TRBV7-6 and TRBJ2-2 provide the parts outside the CDR3, is GAGVSQSPRYKVTKRGQDVALRCDPISGHVSLYWYRQALGQGPEFLTYFNYEAQQDKSGLPNDRFSAERPEGSISTLTIQRTEQRDSAMYRCASSSGNTGELFFGEGSRLTVL.

As DNA, the CDR3 is TGTGCCAGCAGCGTAGAAGGAGGGAACACCGGGGAGCTGTTTTTT. Its protein is CASSVEGGNTGELFF. V is TRBV9 and J is TRBJ2-2, with TRBD2 as a possible D gene (5 bases). The V end was cut by 0 bases, the J end by 1 base, with 7 bases between. CDR1 and CDR2 from the germline V gene are SGDLS and YYNGEE. This CDR3 comprises 15 residues.

This clone appeared a single time. The CDR3 DNA reads TGTGCCACCCGGGACAGGGGATTGGGCAATCAGCCCCAGCATTTT. It codes for CATRDRGLGNQPQHF. The chain links TRBV6-1 to TRBJ1-5; 10 bases align to TRBD1. V was pared by 10 bases and J by 2 bases, with 8 bases of the junction left unmatched. This CDR3 region has 15 residues. Germline CDR1 is MNHNS and CDR2 is SASEGT.

The chain recombines TRBV28 with TRBJ2-2; 9 bases agree with TRBD1. Trimming cost V 4 bases and J 5 bases; bases outside gene matches: 8. From germline, CDR1 is MDHEN and CDR2 SYDVKM. There are 16 residues in the CDR3. The DNA for the CDR3 is TGTGCCAGCAGTTCACCGGGACAGGGTAGGACCGGGGAGCTGTTTTTT. Amino acid sequence: CASSSPGQGRTGELFF.

The V and J genes are TRBV7-2 and TRBJ2-5, with 8 bases matching TRBD1. Per the germline V gene, CDR1 is SGHTA and CDR2 is FQGNSA. The CDR3 loop spans 16 amino acids. V trimming: 5 bases; J trimming: 4 bases; junction bases outside the gene matches: 12. CDR3 sequence: CASSPLDRAFRETQYF. CDR3 coding DNA: TGTGCCAGCAGCCCCTTGGACAGGGCATTTCGAGAGACCCAGTACTTC.

CDR3 DNA: TGTGCCAGCAGCGCCCAGGGCACCGGGGAGCTGTTTTTT. Amino acid sequence: CASSAQGTGELFF. V is TRBV9 and J is TRBJ2-2; D may be TRBD1 (5 bases). This CDR3 has 13 residues. CDR1 and CDR2 (germline): SGDLS, YYNGEE. V shed 3 bases and J shed 4 bases, with 7 bases lying between them.

This clone was observed a single time. The rearrangement links TRBV2 to TRBJ1-2; unclear D gene. Germline loops: CDR1 SNHLY, CDR2 FYNNEI. With 5 bases removed from V and 0 bases from J, the gap between germline ends came to 10 bases. This CDR3 is 14 amino acids long. The CDR3 region is CASSLAQTNYGYTF. CDR3 sequence (DNA): TGTGCCAGCAGTTTGGCACAGACTAACTATGGCTACACCTTC.

CDR3 sequence (DNA): TGTGCCTGGAGTGTTCCTATGGGGGGGTACATTCAGTACTTC. Amino acid sequence: CAWSVPMGGYIQYF. The J gene is TRBJ2-4, the V gene TRBV30; TRBD2 aligns across 7 bases. V gave up 0 bases and J gave up 8 bases; unmatched junction bases: 7. The CDR3 contains 14 residues. Germline CDR1 reads GTSNPN; CDR2 reads SVGIG (reference sequence).

V and J are TRBV19 and TRBJ1-3, with 8 bases aligning to TRBD1. The V gene's germline CDR1 is LNHDA and CDR2 SQIVND (reference sequence). The V gene end was trimmed by 6 bases and the J gene end by 4 bases; junction bases not matched to a gene: 5. This CDR3 spans 14 amino acids. The chain's CDR3 is CASREQGEGNTIYF. Here the CDR3 DNA reads TGTGCCAGTAGAGAACAGGGGGAAGGAAACACCATATATTTT.

The chain has TRBV9 and TRBJ1-2, with D unresolved. Germline V CDR1 and CDR2: SGDLS, YYNGEE. V dropped 0 bases and J dropped 5 bases, with 11 bases sitting between them. The CDR3 length is 14 residues. The CDR3 DNA reads as TGTGCCAGCAGCGTAGACCAGGCTGGGTATGGCTACACCTTC. Protein: CASSVDQAGYGYTF.

This clone was counted only a few times. The CDR3 nucleotides read TGTGCCAGCAGCCGTCACAATGAGCAGTTCTTC. This gives the protein CASSRHNEQFF. This chain uses TRBV13 with TRBJ2-1, with D unclear. The CDR3 extends over 11 amino acids. Per the germline V gene, CDR1 is PRHDT and CDR2 is FYEKMQ (reference sequence). With 5 bases removed from V and 5 bases from J, the gap between germline ends came to 4 bases. The entire variable domain, with the rest obtained from reference TRBV13 and TRBJ2-1, is as follows: AAGVIQSPRHLIKEKRETATLKCYPIPRHDTVYWYQQGPGQDPQFLISFYEKMQSDKGSIPDRFSAQQFSDYHSELNMSSLELGDSALYFCASSRHNEQFFGPGTRLTVL.

This clone was observed a handful of times. The chain couples TRBV18 to TRBJ2-5; D is ambiguous. The J call may be mistaken, given a closer DNA end match to TRBJ2-7. Germline V lookup: CDR1 KGHSH, CDR2 LQKENI. The CDR3 contains 16 residues. CDR3 protein: CASSLLPVDSSYEQYF. Here the CDR3 DNA reads TGTGCCAGCTCACTTTTACCTGTGGATAGCTCCTACGAGCAGTACTTC.

This rearrangement joins TRBV7-6 to TRBJ2-5, with no clear D. The end of the DNA aligns better with TRBJ2-7, so the J call may be wrong. Germline CDR1 reads SGHVS; CDR2 reads FNYEAQ. The CDR3 totals 11 residues. The CDR3 loop is CASSLDHEQYF. In DNA, the CDR3 is TGTGCCAGCAGCTTAGACCACGAGCAGTACTTC.

The chain combines TRBV6-5 with TRBJ2-5; the match to TRBD1 covers 7 bases. The CDR3 spans 13 residues. V gave up 4 bases and J gave up 5 bases; unmatched junction bases: 4. The germline CDR1 and CDR2 sequences are MNHEY and SVGAGI. For the CDR3, the DNA is TGTGCCAGCAGTTTATACAGGGGTGAGACCCAGTACTTC. It specifies CASSLYRGETQYF.

This clone was seen once. The chain joins TRBV4-3 to TRBJ2-1, with D possibly TRBD2 on 5 matching bases. The germline V gene encodes CDR1 LGHNA and CDR2 YSLEER. V lost 0 bases and J lost 1, with 16 bases in between. CDR3 length: 18 amino acids. The CDR3 sequence is CASSQDASSPVSYNEQFF. The CDR3 nucleotides read TGCGCCAGCAGCCAAGATGCTAGCTCCCCTGTTTCCTACAATGAGCAGTTCTTC.

The V and J genes are TRBV4-3 and TRBJ2-4, with D hard to call. Trimming removed 0 bases at V and 0 bases at J, with 6 bases between. CDR3 length equals 15 residues. Germline CDR1 LGHNA, CDR2 YSLEER. CDR3 sequence reads: CASSQDTGAKNIQYF. CDR3 sequence (DNA): TGCGCCAGCAGCCAAGACACGGGAGCCAAAAACATTCAGTACTTC.

CDR3 protein: CASRETVNTEAFF. DNA for the CDR3: TGTGCCAGCAGGGAGACAGTGAACACTGAAGCTTTCTTT. The chain links TRBV6-5 to TRBJ1-1, with D possibly TRBD1 on 5 matching bases. The ends were cut back, 6 bases at V and 0 bases at J, with 8 bases in the middle. This CDR3 comprises 13 residues. Germline values: CDR1 MNHEY, CDR2 SVGAGI.

The V and J genes are TRBV7-9 and TRBJ1-3; 7 bases agree with TRBD1. Trimming at V came to 5 bases and at J to 0 bases, leaving 1 base not matched to a gene. CDR3 length equals 14 residues. Looked up from germline, CDR1 is SEHNR and CDR2 is FQNEAQ (reference sequence). Here the CDR3 reads CASSRTGSGNTIYF. The CDR3 coding sequence is TGTGCCAGCAGCCGGACAGGCTCTGGAAACACCATATATTTT.

This clone was seen only once. J is TRBJ2-7 and V is TRBV5-1; D uncertain. The V end was cut by 1 base, the J end by 0 bases, with 11 bases between. Per the germline V gene, CDR1 is SGHRS and CDR2 is YFSETQ. This CDR3 has 15 residues. The CDR3 loop is CASSLMDWSSYEQYF. As DNA, the CDR3 is TGCGCCAGCAGCTTGATGGATTGGAGCTCCTACGAGCAGTACTTC.

The chain has TRBV30 and TRBJ1-5; D uncertain. Germline CDR1 reads GTSNPN; CDR2 reads SVGIG (reference sequence). V lost 0 bases and J 0 bases, leaving 9 bases between the germline ends. The CDR3 is 15 amino acids. CDR3 sequence reads: CAWSVETNSNQPQHF. The CDR3, as DNA: TGTGCCTGGAGTGTGGAGACTAATAGCAATCAGCCCCAGCATTTT.

The chain couples TRBV27 to TRBJ2-7, with D possibly TRBD1 on 5 matching bases. With 6 bases removed from V and 4 bases from J, the gap between germline ends came to 13 bases. Per the germline V gene, CDR1 is MNHEY and CDR2 is SMNVEV (reference sequence). CDR3 length: 13 amino acids. The CDR3 coding sequence is TGTGCCAGCAGACGGACAAGCAGATACGAGCAGTACTTC. Translation: CASRRTSRYEQYF.

Only one count was recorded for this clone. The junction shows a germline mismatch at one end, possibly a read error. This chain uses TRBV28 with TRBJ1-2, with 8 bases matching TRBD1. CDR3 size: 14 residues. Germline V gene data show CDR1 as MDHEN and CDR2 as SYDVKM. The CDR3 loop reads CAGSLSTGEYGYTF. For the CDR3, the DNA is TGTGCCGGCAGTTTATCGACAGGGGAGTATGGCTACACCTTC.

The gene calls are TRBV7-8 and TRBJ1-1; no reliable D call. The ends were cut back, 5 bases at V and 1 base at J, with 14 bases in the middle. The CDR3 consists of 15 residues. CDR1 and CDR2 from the germline V gene are SGHVS and FQNEAQ. The DNA of the CDR3 is TGTGCCAGCAGCCTCGCTCCCACGGGGAACACTGAAGCTTTCTTT. Translation: CASSLAPTGNTEAFF.

The genes are TRBV19 and TRBJ1-1, with 9 bases fitting TRBD1. The CDR3 has 16 residues. V lost 4 bases and J lost 4; bases outside the gene matches: 10. CDR1 LNHDA and CDR2 SQIVND come from the germline V gene (reference sequence). The CDR3 DNA reads TGTGCCAGTAGTAGATCAATGGGACAGGGAGCCACTGAAGCTTTCTTT. Protein sequence: CASSRSMGQGATEAFF.

The chain carries TRBV9 and TRBJ2-3; 8 nucleotides agree with TRBD1. This CDR3 contains 15 residues. V shed 0 bases, J shed 3 bases, and the junction held 3 bases outside the gene matches. The V gene's germline CDR1 is SGDLS and CDR2 YYNGEE. DNA for the CDR3: TGTGCCAGCAGCGTAGAGGGACAGGCAACAGATACGCAGTATTTT. Translating gives CASSVEGQATDTQYF.

The J gene is TRBJ2-7, the V gene TRBV6-5; 7 bases align to TRBD2. The CDR3 loop spans 14 amino acids. J was trimmed by 2 bases and V by 0 bases; bases with no gene match: 1. CDR1 and CDR2 from the germline V gene are MNHEY and SVGAGI. CDR3 coding DNA: TGTGCCAGCAGTTACTCGGGAGGGCCCTACGAGCAGTACTTC. This sequence encodes CASSYSGGPYEQYF.

This chain joins TRBV25-1 and TRBJ1-4; 7 bases agree with TRBD1. Germline CDR1 MGHDK, CDR2 SYGVNS. V dropped 1 base and J dropped 4; count of bases not matched to a gene: 9. The CDR3 length is 17 residues. The CDR3 coding sequence is TGTGCCAGCAGTGAATCCCGGACAGGCCTTCTTAATGAAAAACTGTTTTTT. Its translation: CASSESRTGLLNEKLFF.